A selection of T cell receptor beta chains follows, all from one sample in a study of metastatic and nonmetastatic thyroid tumors. Using MiXCR, TCRdb reanalyzed the PCR reads. Altogether about 59,000 clones are present, 16% being singletons, with the ten largest covering about 8.4%. The sequenced sample was blood. The receptor source for this set is a male donor with papillary thyroid cancer or a benign thyroid nodule (not recorded which). Some clones in this sample may be carry-over from other donors' samples. Both conserved end residues are part of each CDR3. D genes are given only for firm matches. Not all rows give a size; the values are once, few, many and, for expanded clones, a class.

TGTGCCAGCAGTTCAGCGGGAGGTGAGTTCAATCAGCCCCAGCATTTT,CASSSAGGEFNQPQHF,TRBV28,many,TRBJ1-5,NA
TGTGCCAGCAGCTTGGCGGGTTGGACAGAAAGAAATGAGACCCAGTACTTC,CASSLAGWTERNETQYF,TRBV5-6,NA,TRBJ2-5,NA
TGTTCCTGGAAGGGGGAATTAATGAGGGCTTTCTTT,CSWKGELMRAFF,TRBV30,NA,TRBJ1-1,NA
TGTGCCACCAGTGGGGCAGCCTCCTACAATGAGCAGTTCTTC,CATSGAASYNEQFF,TRBV24-1,many,TRBJ2-1,NA
TGTGCCAGCAGTCACGGAGGCGGGAGGGGGGCAGGTAATCAGCCCCAGCATTTT,CASSHGGGRGAGNQPQHF,TRBV6-6,few,TRBJ1-5,NA
TGTGCCAGCAGTGAAGGGACAGGGGTTAATCAGCCCCAGCATTTT,CASSEGTGVNQPQHF,TRBV9,NA,TRBJ1-5,TRBD1
TGTGCCAGCTCACCAGCGACAGGGGGCGCGTCGAATTCACCCCTCCACTTT,CASSPATGGASNSPLHF,TRBV18,many,TRBJ1-6,TRBD1
TGTGCCAGCAGATCTACCGTCGCTAACTATGGCTACACCTTC,CASRSTVANYGYTF,TRBV12-3/TRBV12-4,few,TRBJ1-2,NA
TGTGCCAGCTCACTTCGGACTAGCGGGGTGCATGAGCAGTTCTTC,CASSLRTSGVHEQFF,TRBV18,many,TRBJ2-1,TRBD2
TGTGCCAGCAGCCTGGGGGGCAGGGGAATGATTACCGGGGAGCTGTTTTTT,CASSLGGRGMITGELFF,TRBV5-6,many,TRBJ2-2,NA
TGTGCCAGCAGTTACCTTCATGACAGCGGAATAGATACGCAGTATTTT,CASSYLHDSGIDTQYF,TRBV6-2/TRBV6-3,NA,TRBJ2-3,NA
TGTGCCAGTAGTATTAGCGGGGGGGGCCTCAATGAGCAGTTCTTC,CASSISGGGLNEQFF,TRBV19,many,TRBJ2-1,TRBD2
TGTGCCAGCAGTGCCGGGACAGGGGGCTCGTCACCCCTCCACTTT,CASSAGTGGSSPLHF,TRBV6-1,NA,TRBJ1-6,TRBD1
TGTGCCAGCAGGACAGGCGTCGAGCAGTACTTC,CASRTGVEQYF,TRBV2,many,TRBJ2-7,NA
TGCGCCAGCAGCTTGGGGTCAGGACCCCAAGAGACCCAGTACTTC,CASSLGSGPQETQYF,TRBV5-1,many,TRBJ2-5,NA
TGTGCCAGCAGTGACTCAGCGGGGGGGCCGGCCAGTGAGCAGTTCTTC,CASSDSAGGPASEQFF,TRBV6-4,few,TRBJ2-1,TRBD2
TGCAGCGTTGGAGCCAAAAACATTCAGTACTTC,CSVGAKNIQYF,TRBV29-1,many,TRBJ2-4,NA
TGTGCCAGCAGTTTGGGCAAGAGGGAGACCCAGTACTTC,CASSLGKRETQYF,TRBV28,many,TRBJ2-5,NA
TGCGCCAGCAGCTTGGGACCGGACGAGCAGTACTTC,CASSLGPDEQYF,TRBV5-1,many,TRBJ2-7,NA
TGCAGCGTTGCCGGTAGCTCCTACGAGCAGTACTTC,CSVAGSSYEQYF,TRBV29-1,many,TRBJ2-7,NA
TGTGCCAGCTCACGAACATTGGGTGGGCTATACAATGAGCAGTTCTTC,CASSRTLGGLYNEQFF,TRBV18,many,TRBJ2-1,NA
TGTGCCAGCAACCGAAGGGGACTAGCGGGAGGGACAGATACGCAGTATTTT,CASNRRGLAGGTDTQYF,TRBV2,many,TRBJ2-3,TRBD2
TGCGCCAGCAGCCTACTCTTTCTAGCGGGCCGGAACACCGGGGAGCTGTTTTTT,CASSLLFLAGRNTGELFF,TRBV4-1,NA,TRBJ2-2,TRBD2
TGTGCCTGGAGGAACTCTGCTAGTAGCACATATACGCAGTATTTT,CAWRNSASSTYTQYF,TRBV30,NA,TRBJ2-3,NA
TGTGCCAGCACCCTGTGGACTAGCGGGAGTTACAATGAGCAGTTCTTC,CASTLWTSGSYNEQFF,TRBV12-3/TRBV12-4,NA,TRBJ2-1,TRBD2
TGTGCCAGCAGCCAAGGGAATTCCGGGAATTTTAATCAGCCCCAGCATTTT,CASSQGNSGNFNQPQHF,TRBV4-2,many,TRBJ1-5,NA
TGTGCCAGCAGGAACAGGGGGGCGAGAATTGGCTACACCTTC,CASRNRGARIGYTF,TRBV6-1,many,TRBJ1-2,TRBD1
TGCGCCAGCAGCTTGGGGCAGGGGGCGGTTGAGACCCAGTACTTC,CASSLGQGAVETQYF,TRBV5-1,NA,TRBJ2-5,TRBD1
TGTGCCAGCAGCTTAGCGCACGGGGTTCAATACGATCAGTACTTC,CASSLAHGVQYDQYF,TRBV7-2,NA,TRBJ2-7,NA
TGTGCCAGCAGTAACACGAGGGGCACAGATACGCAGTATTTT,CASSNTRGTDTQYF,TRBV12-3/TRBV12-4,NA,TRBJ2-3,NA
TGTGCCAGCAGATCCGGGACAGGGGTAGAGACCCAGTACTTC,CASRSGTGVETQYF,TRBV6-1,many,TRBJ2-5,TRBD1
TGTGCCAGCAGTTTAGGACTAGCGGGGGTTGATGAGCAGTTCTTC,CASSLGLAGVDEQFF,TRBV27,many,TRBJ2-1,TRBD2